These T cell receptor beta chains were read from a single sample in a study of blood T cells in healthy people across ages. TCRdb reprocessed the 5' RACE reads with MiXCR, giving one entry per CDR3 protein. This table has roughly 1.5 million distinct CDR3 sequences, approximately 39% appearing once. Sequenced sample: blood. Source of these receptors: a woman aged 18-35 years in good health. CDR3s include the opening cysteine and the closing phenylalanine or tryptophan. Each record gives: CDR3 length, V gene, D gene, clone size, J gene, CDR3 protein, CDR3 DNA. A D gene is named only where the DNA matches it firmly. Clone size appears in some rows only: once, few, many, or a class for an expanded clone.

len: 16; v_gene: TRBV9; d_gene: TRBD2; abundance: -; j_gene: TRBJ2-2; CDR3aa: CASSATGTSGVGELFF; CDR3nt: TGTGCCAGCAGCGCGACCGGGACTAGCGGAGTCGGGGAGCTGTTTTTT
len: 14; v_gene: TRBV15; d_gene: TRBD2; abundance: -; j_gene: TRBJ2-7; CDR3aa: CATSDGGTPYEQYF; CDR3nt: TGTGCCACCAGCGACGGGGGGACCCCCTACGAGCAGTACTTC
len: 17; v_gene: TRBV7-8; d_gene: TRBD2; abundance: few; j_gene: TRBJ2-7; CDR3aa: CASSGIAGASSYNEQYF; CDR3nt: TGTGCCAGCAGCGGAATAGCGGGGGCGAGCTCCTACAATGAGCAGTACTTC
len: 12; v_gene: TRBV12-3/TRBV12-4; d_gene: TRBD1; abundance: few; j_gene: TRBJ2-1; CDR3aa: CASSLDRYREFF; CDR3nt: TGTGCCAGCAGTCTGGACAGGTATCGTGAGTTCTTC
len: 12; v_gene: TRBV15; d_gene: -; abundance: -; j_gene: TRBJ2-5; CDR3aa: CATSRQRETQYF; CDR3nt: TGTGCCACCAGCAGACAAAGAGAGACCCAGTACTTC
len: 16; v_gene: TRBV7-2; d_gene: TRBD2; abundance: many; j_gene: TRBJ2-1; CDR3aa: CASSLGSSSGMNEQFF; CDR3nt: TGTGCCAGCAGCTTAGGTTCGTCTAGCGGGATGAATGAGCAGTTCTTC
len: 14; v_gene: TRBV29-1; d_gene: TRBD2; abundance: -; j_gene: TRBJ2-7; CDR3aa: CSVGLAGGPYEQYF; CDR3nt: TGCAGCGTTGGCCTAGCGGGAGGTCCCTACGAGCAGTACTTC
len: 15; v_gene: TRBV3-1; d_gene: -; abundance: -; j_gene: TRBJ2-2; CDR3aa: CASSQIGQATGELFF; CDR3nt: TGTGCCAGCAGCCAGATTGGGCAGGCCACCGGGGAGCTGTTTTTT
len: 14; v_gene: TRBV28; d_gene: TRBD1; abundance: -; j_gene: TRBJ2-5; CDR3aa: CASSSQTGAQTQYF; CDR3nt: TGTGCCAGCAGTTCCCAGACAGGGGCACAGACCCAGTACTTC
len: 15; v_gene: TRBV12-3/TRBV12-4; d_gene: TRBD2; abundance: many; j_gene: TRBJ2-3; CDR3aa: CASSLSGSSPDTQYF; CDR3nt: TGTGCCAGCAGTTTAAGCGGGAGTAGCCCAGATACGCAGTATTTT
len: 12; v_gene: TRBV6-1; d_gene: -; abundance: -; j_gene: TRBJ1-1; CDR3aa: CANTTGTIRAFF; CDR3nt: TGTGCCAACACCACGGGGACAATCAGAGCTTTCTTT
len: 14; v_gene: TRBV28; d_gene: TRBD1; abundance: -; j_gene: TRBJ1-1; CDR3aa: CASSYLGTEGEAFF; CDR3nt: TGTGCCAGCAGTTACCTCGGGACAGAGGGTGAAGCTTTCTTT
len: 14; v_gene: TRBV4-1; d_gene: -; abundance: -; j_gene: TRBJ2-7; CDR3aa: CASSQGYITYEQYF; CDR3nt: TGCGCCAGCAGCCAAGGGTATATCACCTACGAGCAGTACTTC
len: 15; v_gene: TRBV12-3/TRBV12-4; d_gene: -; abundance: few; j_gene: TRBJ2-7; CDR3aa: CASSLASQYSYEQYF; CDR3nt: TGTGCCAGCAGTTTAGCGAGCCAGTACTCCTACGAGCAGTACTTC
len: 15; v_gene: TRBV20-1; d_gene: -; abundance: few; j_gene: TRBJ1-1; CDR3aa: CSARTPGRGRNEAFF; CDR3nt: TGCAGTGCTAGAACCCCCGGGCGGGGGCGAAATGAAGCTTTCTTT
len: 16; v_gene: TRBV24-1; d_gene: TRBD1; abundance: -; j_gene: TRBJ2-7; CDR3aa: CATSDSDRGPSNEQYF; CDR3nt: TGTGCCACCAGTGATTCGGACAGGGGGCCTTCAAATGAGCAGTACTTC
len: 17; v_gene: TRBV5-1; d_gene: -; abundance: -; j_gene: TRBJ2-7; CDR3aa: CASSFGGGGYTSYEQYF; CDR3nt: TGCGCCAGCAGCTTCGGGGGAGGCGGGTATACCTCCTACGAGCAGTACTTC
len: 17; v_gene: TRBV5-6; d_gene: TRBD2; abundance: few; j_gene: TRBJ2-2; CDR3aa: CASSSYFSGRVTGELFF; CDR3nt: TGTGCCAGCAGCTCCTACTTTAGCGGGAGAGTCACCGGGGAGCTGTTTTTT
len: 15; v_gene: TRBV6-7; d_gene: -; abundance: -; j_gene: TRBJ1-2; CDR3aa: CASSYSGGQLYGYTF; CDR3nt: TGTGCCAGCAGTTACTCGGGCGGACAGCTCTATGGCTACACCTTC